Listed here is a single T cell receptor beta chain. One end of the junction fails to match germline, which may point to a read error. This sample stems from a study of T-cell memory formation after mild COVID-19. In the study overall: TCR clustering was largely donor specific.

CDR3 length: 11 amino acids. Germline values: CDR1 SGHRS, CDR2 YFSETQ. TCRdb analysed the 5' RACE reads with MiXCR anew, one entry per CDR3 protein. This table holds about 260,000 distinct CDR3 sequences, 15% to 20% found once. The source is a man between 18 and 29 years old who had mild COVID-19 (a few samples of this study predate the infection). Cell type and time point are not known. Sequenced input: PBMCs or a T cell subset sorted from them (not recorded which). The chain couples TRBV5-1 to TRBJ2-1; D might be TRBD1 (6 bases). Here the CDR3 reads CASSLTGPEVF. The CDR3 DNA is TGCGCCAGCAGCTTAACAGGGCCGGAGGTCTTC.